Each of the 29 T cell receptor beta chains below was sequenced from the same sample in a study of blood T cell repertoires in COVID-19. The repertoire was sequenced with immunoSEQ multiplex PCR; TCRdb's copy has only in-frame clones and lacks some. The sample has roughly 320,000 clones; more than 75% are singletons. The sample consisted of peripheral blood. Every receptor here comes from a man between 65 and 85 years old with acute or convalescent COVID-19.

The chain's CDR3 is CASRPPGQGYEKLFF. In DNA, the CDR3 is TGTGCCAGCAGACCTCCGGGACAGGGATATGAAAAACTGTTTTTT. The chain uses TRBV28 and TRBJ1-4, with TRBD1 identical over 9 bases. V shed 6 bases, J shed 6 bases, and the junction held 8 bases outside the gene matches. CDR3 length: 15 residues. CDR1 is MDHEN, CDR2 SYDVKM, per germline.

The gene calls are TRBV27 and TRBJ2-6, with 9 bases identical to TRBD1. J gave up 0 bases and V 5 bases, and 8 bases lay outside the gene matches. Germline assignment: CDR1 MNHEY and CDR2 SMNVEV (reference sequence). This CDR3 has 18 residues. CDR3 sequence: CASSNLGQGLSGANVLTF. The CDR3 DNA sequence: TGTGCCAGCAGTAACCTGGGACAGGGACTCTCTGGGGCCAACGTCCTGACTTTC. The full variable domain, its missing parts supplied by reference TRBV27 and TRBJ2-6, is EAQVTQNPRYLITVTGKKLTVTCSQNMNHEYMSWYRQDPGLGLRQIYYSMNVEVTDKGDVPEGYKVSRKEKRNFPLILESPSPNQTSLYFCASSNLGQGLSGANVLTFGAGSRLTVL.

This clone was detected a few times. This sequence joins TRBV27 and TRBJ1-6; D gene uncertain. This CDR3 is built from 16 residues. The germline V gene encodes CDR1 MNHEY and CDR2 SMNVEV (reference sequence). The V end lost 6 bases, the J end lost 0 bases, and 12 bases lay between the germline ends. The CDR3 loop reads CASSRIVSSYNSPLHF. The DNA for the CDR3 is TGTGCCAGCAGCCGAATCGTGAGCTCCTATAATTCACCCCTCCACTTT.

This chain joins TRBV28 and TRBJ2-5; possibly TRBD2 for D (6 bases). CDR1 is MDHEN and CDR2 is SYDVKM in the germline V gene. There are 16 residues in the CDR3. V lost 6 bases to trimming and J lost 7 bases, with 24 bases between them. The CDR3 DNA follows: TGTGCCAGCAGCCTCAATCCGGGGACTGGGCCAGGGACCCAGTACTTC. This codes for CASSLNPGTGPGTQYF.

The chain's CDR3 is CASSVPGQGDLEQYF. CDR3 coding DNA: TGTGCCAGCAGTGTACCGGGACAGGGGGACCTCGAGCAGTACTTC. The chain combines TRBV28 with TRBJ2-7, with 11 bases lining up with TRBD1. The CDR3 spans 15 residues. Trimming removed 5 bases from V and 6 bases from J; junction bases left unmatched: 9. CDR1 MDHEN and CDR2 SYDVKM come from the germline V gene.

J is TRBJ2-7 and V is TRBV6-5, with D possibly TRBD2 on 6 matching bases. Per the germline V gene, CDR1 is MNHEY and CDR2 is SVGAGI. Trimming stripped 1 base from V and 0 bases from J, with 10 bases between. CDR3 length: 15 residues. The CDR3 sequence: CASSYWPGSSYEQYF. Here the CDR3 DNA reads TGTGCCAGCAGTTACTGGCCCGGGAGCTCCTACGAGCAGTACTTC.

The chain recombines TRBV2 with TRBJ2-7; 11 bases are shared with TRBD1. CDR1 is SNHLY, CDR2 FYNNEI, per germline. The CDR3 extends over 14 amino acids. V lost 5 bases to trimming and J lost 2 bases; unmatched junction nucleotides: 2. This CDR3 reads CASSWTGGPYEQYF. In DNA, the CDR3 is TGTGCCAGCAGTTGGACAGGGGGCCCCTACGAGCAGTACTTC.

This chain connects TRBV7-9 to TRBJ1-6; D remains unclear. This CDR3 spans 13 amino acids. Germline-derived CDR1 and CDR2 are SEHNR and FQNEAQ (reference sequence). Trimming shortened V by 1 base and J by 7 bases, and 5 bases separated the two germline ends. CDR3 loop: CASSLDSNSPLHF. Written as DNA, the CDR3 is TGTGCCAGCAGCTTAGACTCAAATTCACCCCTCCACTTT.

The V call is TRBV18, the J call TRBJ2-1; 14 bases fit TRBD2. This CDR3 is built from 20 residues. V gave up 4 bases and J gave up 0 bases; unmatched junction bases: 11. Germline-derived CDR1 and CDR2 are KGHSH and LQKENI. The CDR3 region has the DNA TGTGCCAGCTCACTACGAAGGACTAGCGGGGGGCTTAGCTCCTACAATGAGCAGTTCTTC. This translates into CASSLRRTSGGLSSYNEQFF.

This clone was counted only a few times. The genes are TRBV19 and TRBJ2-2; a possible D gene is TRBD2 (6 bases). The CDR3 consists of 16 residues. V was clipped by 2 bases and J by 4 bases, with 14 bases between them. Germline loops: CDR1 LNHDA, CDR2 SQIVND (reference sequence). CDR3 bases: TGTGCCAGTAGTATAAGGTCGGGGGTGGGCACCGGGGAGCTGTTTTTT. It encodes CASSIRSGVGTGELFF.

This chain joins TRBV28 and TRBJ1-2; 7 bases map to TRBD1. Germline CDR1 MDHEN, CDR2 SYDVKM. Trimming cost V 7 bases and J 8 bases; bases outside gene matches: 22. The CDR3 spans 17 residues. The CDR3 nucleotides read TGTGCCAGCAATCTATTAGGGTCGGGTAGGGGGCCCTCCGGCTACACCTTC. It yields the protein CASNLLGSGRGPSGYTF.

The chain links TRBV7-2 to TRBJ2-5; D possibly corresponds to TRBD2 (5 bases). The CDR3 covers 13 residues. Germline CDR1 reads SGHTA; CDR2 reads FQGNSA. With 2 bases removed from V and 7 bases from J, the gap between germline ends came to 11 bases. The CDR3 bases are TGTGCCAGCAGCTTATTTTCAGAGGGGACCCAGTACTTC. Protein: CASSLFSEGTQYF.

The rearrangement links TRBV3-1 (or the pseudogene TRBV3-2) to TRBJ2-7, with no clear D. The CDR3 runs 14 residues. Trimming removed 1 base from V and 3 bases from J, with 10 bases in between. Germline V gene data show CDR1 as LGHDT and CDR2 as YNNKEL (reference sequence). This CDR3 reads CASSQAPSFYEQYF. The CDR3, as DNA: TGTGCCAGCAGCCAAGCCCCCAGTTTCTACGAGCAGTACTTC.

As regards this clone: Other DNA sequences of this sample code for an identical CDR3. V is TRBV5-1 and J is TRBJ1-1; 11 positions agree with TRBD1. Germline CDR1 and CDR2: SGHRS and YFSETQ. The V gene end was trimmed by 4 bases and the J gene end by 0 bases; junction bases not matched to a gene: 5. The CDR3 runs 16 residues. CDR3 protein: CASSPRTGGMNTEAFF. The CDR3 DNA follows: TGCGCCAGCAGCCCAAGGACAGGGGGCATGAACACTGAAGCTTTCTTT.

This clone was recorded once. V and J are TRBV18 and TRBJ1-1; no definite D call. The CDR3 totals 13 residues. Per germline, CDR1 KGHSH and CDR2 LQKENI. Trimming pared 2 bases from V and 1 base from J, leaving 5 bases between. For the CDR3, the DNA is TGTGCCAGCTCACCAGAGGGGAACACTGAAGCTTTCTTT. Its protein is CASSPEGNTEAFF.

V usage is TRBV28 and J usage is TRBJ2-5; 8 nucleotides line up with TRBD2. The germline V gene encodes CDR1 MDHEN and CDR2 SYDVKM. The CDR3 has 15 residues. V gave up 6 bases and J gave up 2 bases; unmatched junction bases: 8. CDR3 region: CASRHPGGVQETQYF. DNA for the CDR3: TGTGCCAGCAGGCACCCGGGGGGGGTACAAGAGACCCAGTACTTC.

The J gene is TRBJ2-5, the V gene TRBV9; tentatively, D is TRBD2 (7 bases). CDR3 length equals 15 residues. V was shortened by 0 bases and J by 4 bases, with 13 bases between the two germline ends. The germline V gene has CDR1 SGDLS and CDR2 YYNGEE. The DNA for the CDR3 is TGTGCCAGCAGCGTAGGGCCGGGGGGCCGAGAGACCCAGTACTTC. It specifies CASSVGPGGRETQYF.

In nucleotides, the CDR3 is TGTGCCAGCAAGGGGATAAATGAGCAGTTCTTC. Translation: CASKGINEQFF. This rearrangement joins TRBV27 to TRBJ2-1; D may be TRBD1 (5 bases). The CDR3 has 11 amino acids. V lost 7 bases and J 7 bases, leaving 8 bases between the germline ends. CDR1 and CDR2 (germline): MNHEY, SMNVEV (reference sequence).

This chain joins TRBV7-2 and TRBJ2-1, with D unclear. The V gene lost 3 bases and the J gene lost 10 bases, with 7 bases spanning the gap. The CDR3 runs to 11 residues. Germline values: CDR1 SGHTA, CDR2 FQGNSA. CDR3 coding DNA: TGTGCCAGCAGCTTGGGCTGGGAGCAGTTCTTC. Its protein is CASSLGWEQFF.

This chain links TRBV2 with TRBJ1-6, with 8 bases that match TRBD1. Germline V gives CDR1 SNHLY, CDR2 FYNNEI. The CDR3 loop spans 15 amino acids. V lost 6 bases to trimming and J lost 7 bases; unmatched junction nucleotides: 8. CDR3 bases: TGTGCCAGCAGCGTCGGACAGGGTGTGAATTCACCCCTCCACTTT. It codes for CASSVGQGVNSPLHF. Full variable domain (remainder filled in from reference TRBV2 and TRBJ1-6): EPEVTQTPSHQVTQMGQEVILRCVPISNHLYFYWYRQILGQKVEFLVSFYNNEISEKSEIFDDQFSVERPDGSNFTLKIRSTKLEDSAMYFCASSVGQGVNSPLHFGNGTRLTVT.

The chain employs TRBV5-6 and TRBJ1-2, with D uncertain. The CDR3 length is 13 residues. Germline V gene sequence: CDR1 SGHDT, CDR2 YYEEEE. Trimming pared 4 bases from V and 8 bases from J, leaving 15 bases between. CDR3 residues: CASSLESRRGYTF. CDR3 bases: TGTGCCAGCAGCCTCGAATCCCGCCGGGGCTACACCTTC.

The V gene is TRBV5-1, the J gene TRBJ1-1; D is unresolved. Trimming removed 0 bases at V and 1 base at J, with 7 bases between. The CDR3 is made up of 14 amino acids. Germline loops: CDR1 SGHRS, CDR2 YFSETQ. The CDR3 loop reads CASSLATANTEAFF. The CDR3 bases are TGCGCCAGCAGCTTGGCCACAGCGAACACTGAAGCTTTCTTT.

In regard to this clone: Additional DNA sequences in this sample encode the identical CDR3. This chain's CDR3 is CASSLAKGTGSYEQYF. DNA of the CDR3: TGTGCCAGCAGCTTGGCCAAAGGGACAGGTTCTTACGAGCAGTACTTC. This chain joins TRBV7-9 and TRBJ2-7, with TRBD1 matching 8 bases. V was clipped by 3 bases and J by 4 bases; unmatched bases: 11. Germline V lookup: CDR1 SEHNR, CDR2 FQNEAQ (reference sequence). The CDR3 is 16 residues long.

The rearrangement joins TRBV7-2 to TRBJ2-1; 11 bases are a match to TRBD2. V lost 4 bases to trimming and J lost 6 bases; unmatched junction nucleotides: 5. This CDR3 region has 15 residues. CDR1 and CDR2 from the germline V gene are SGHTA and FQGNSA. This CDR3 is CASSSSGGFPNEQFF. CDR3 DNA: TGTGCCAGCAGCTCTAGCGGGGGGTTTCCCAATGAGCAGTTCTTC.

The V call is TRBV19, the J call TRBJ1-1; tentatively, D is TRBD1 (6 bases). The CDR3 is made up of 13 amino acids. Germline CDR1 is LNHDA and CDR2 is SQIVND (reference sequence). Between the trimmed V and J ends, which lost 5 bases and 1 base, there was a span of 8 bases. The CDR3 nucleotides read TGTGCCAGTAGTTACAGGGAGAACACTGAAGCTTTCTTT. Translated, it gives CASSYRENTEAFF.

The chain uses TRBV11-2 and TRBJ1-3, with a tentative D call TRBD1 (5 bases). V lost 5 bases and J lost 5, with 10 bases in between. CDR1 is SGHAT and CDR2 is FQNNGV in the germline V gene. The CDR3 consists of 13 residues. The CDR3 protein is CASSREGRNTIYF. The CDR3 DNA follows: TGTGCCAGCAGCCGGGAGGGGAGAAACACCATATATTTT.

The chain couples TRBV5-4 to TRBJ2-1; 11 nucleotides match TRBD2. Germline CDR1 reads SGHNT; CDR2 reads YYREEE (reference sequence). Losses at the gene ends were 4 bases for V and 3 bases for J; bases not matched to a gene: 9. The length of the CDR3 is 17 residues. The CDR3 protein is CASSLPLAGGLYNEQFF. CDR3 in DNA: TGTGCCAGCAGCCTACCCTTAGCGGGAGGGCTCTACAATGAGCAGTTCTTC.

The V gene is TRBV6-5, the J gene TRBJ1-2, with 8 bases lining up with TRBD1. The CDR3 consists of 13 residues. CDR1 is MNHEY, CDR2 SVGAGI, per germline. The V segment lost 6 bases and the J segment 4 bases; nucleotides outside the gene matches: 4. The DNA of the CDR3 is TGTGCCAGCAGACCTACAGGGGGCTATGGCTACACCTTC. It specifies CASRPTGGYGYTF.

The chain recombines TRBV6-1 with TRBJ2-5, with 13 bases that match TRBD2. The V segment lost 4 bases and the J segment 5 bases; nucleotides outside the gene matches: 10. In germline, CDR1 is MNHNS, CDR2 SASEGT. The CDR3 covers 17 residues. The CDR3 DNA reads as TGTGCCAGCAGTGGGACTAGCGGGAGAGAAGGGCTGGAGACCCAGTACTTC. This codes for CASSGTSGREGLETQYF.